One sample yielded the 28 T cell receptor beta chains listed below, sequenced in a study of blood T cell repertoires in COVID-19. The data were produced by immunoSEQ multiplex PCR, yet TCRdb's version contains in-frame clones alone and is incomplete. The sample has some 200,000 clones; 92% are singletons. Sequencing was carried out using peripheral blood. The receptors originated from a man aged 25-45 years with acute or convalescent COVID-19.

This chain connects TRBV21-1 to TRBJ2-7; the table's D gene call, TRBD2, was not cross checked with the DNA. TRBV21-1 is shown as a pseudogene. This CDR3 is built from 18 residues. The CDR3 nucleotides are TGTGCCAGCAGCAAGGGAAAAGGGACTAGCGGGACGACCTACGAGCAGTACTTC. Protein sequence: CASSKGKGTSGTTYEQYF.

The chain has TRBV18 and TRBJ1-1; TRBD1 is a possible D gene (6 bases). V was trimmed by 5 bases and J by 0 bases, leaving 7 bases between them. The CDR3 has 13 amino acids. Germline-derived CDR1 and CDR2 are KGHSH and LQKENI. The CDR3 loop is CASSGQLNTEAFF. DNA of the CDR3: TGTGCCAGCTCAGGACAGCTGAACACTGAAGCTTTCTTT.

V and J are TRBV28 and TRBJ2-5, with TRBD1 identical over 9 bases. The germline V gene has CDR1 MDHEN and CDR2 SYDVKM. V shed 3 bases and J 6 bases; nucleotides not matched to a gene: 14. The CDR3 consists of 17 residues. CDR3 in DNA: TGTGCCAGCAGTTTTAGGACAGGGGTCCTCCCTGCACAGACCCAGTACTTC. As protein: CASSFRTGVLPAQTQYF.

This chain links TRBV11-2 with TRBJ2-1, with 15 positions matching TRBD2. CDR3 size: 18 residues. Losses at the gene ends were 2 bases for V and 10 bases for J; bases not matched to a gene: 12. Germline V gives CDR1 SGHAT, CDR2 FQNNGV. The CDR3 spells CASSLFKRTSGRATEQFF. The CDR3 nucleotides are TGTGCCAGCAGCTTATTTAAGAGGACTAGCGGGAGGGCCACGGAGCAGTTCTTC.

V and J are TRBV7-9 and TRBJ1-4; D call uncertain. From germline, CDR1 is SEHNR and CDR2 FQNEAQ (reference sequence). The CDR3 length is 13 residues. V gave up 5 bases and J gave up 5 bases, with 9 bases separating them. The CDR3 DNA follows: TGTGCCAGCAGCAAGACGGAGAATGAAAAACTGTTTTTT. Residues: CASSKTENEKLFF. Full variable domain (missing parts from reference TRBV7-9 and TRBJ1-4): DTGVSQNPRHKITKRGQNVTFRCDPISEHNRLYWYRQTLGQGPEFLTYFQNEAQLEKSRLLSDRFSAERPKGSFSTLEIQRTEQGDSAMYLCASSKTENEKLFFGSGTQLSVL.

The CDR3 reads CASSIVGQLNSPLHF. The CDR3 nucleotides are TGTGCCAGTAGTATTGTTGGACAGTTAAATTCACCCCTCCACTTT. This sequence joins TRBV19 and TRBJ1-6; a weak D match, TRBD1 (6 bases). The CDR3 is made up of 15 amino acids. Germline V gene sequence: CDR1 LNHDA, CDR2 SQIVND (reference sequence). V lost 3 bases and J 7 bases, leaving 13 bases between the germline ends.

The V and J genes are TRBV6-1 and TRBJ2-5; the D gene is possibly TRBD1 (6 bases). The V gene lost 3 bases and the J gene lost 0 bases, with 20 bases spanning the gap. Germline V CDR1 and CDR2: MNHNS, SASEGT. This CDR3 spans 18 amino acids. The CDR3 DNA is TGTGCCAGCAGTGAGTTCCTTGGGGGCGCGGCCGACCAAGAGACCCAGTACTTC. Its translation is CASSEFLGGAADQETQYF.

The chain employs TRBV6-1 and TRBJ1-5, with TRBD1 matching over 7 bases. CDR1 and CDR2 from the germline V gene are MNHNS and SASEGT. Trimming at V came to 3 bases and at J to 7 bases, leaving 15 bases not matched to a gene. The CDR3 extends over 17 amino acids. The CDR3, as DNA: TGTGCCAGCAGTGATACAGGGGCAGGGTTAGTTCGGCAGCCCCAGCATTTT. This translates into CASSDTGAGLVRQPQHF.

The DNA for the CDR3 is TGCGCCAGCAGCTTCCGCGGACAGGGGGTTGTCACTGAAGCTTTCTTT. Its protein is CASSFRGQGVVTEAFF. The gene calls are TRBV4-1 and TRBJ1-1, with 10 bases fitting TRBD1. The CDR3 loop spans 16 amino acids. V lost 5 bases and J lost 4; bases outside the gene matches: 10. CDR1 MGHRA and CDR2 YSYEKL come from the germline V gene.

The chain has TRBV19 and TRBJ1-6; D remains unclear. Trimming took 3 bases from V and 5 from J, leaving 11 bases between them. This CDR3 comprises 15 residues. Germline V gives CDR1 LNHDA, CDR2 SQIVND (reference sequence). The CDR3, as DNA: TGTGCCAGTAGTATCGCCCTCCGGGATAATTCACCCCTCCACTTT. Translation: CASSIALRDNSPLHF.

This CDR3 is CASRFAGVAEAFF. In DNA form, the CDR3 reads TGTGCCAGCAGATTCGCAGGGGTCGCTGAAGCTTTCTTT. The chain joins TRBV27 to TRBJ1-1; tentatively, D is TRBD1 (6 bases). This CDR3 has 13 amino acids. V dropped 6 bases and J dropped 6 bases, with 14 bases sitting between them. Germline CDR1 MNHEY, CDR2 SMNVEV (reference sequence).

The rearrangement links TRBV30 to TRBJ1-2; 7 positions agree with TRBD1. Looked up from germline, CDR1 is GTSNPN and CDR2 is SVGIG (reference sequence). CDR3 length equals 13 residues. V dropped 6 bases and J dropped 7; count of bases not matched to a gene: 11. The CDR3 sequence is CACRSDRVLGYTF. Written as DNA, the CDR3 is TGTGCCTGTCGGTCTGACAGGGTTCTTGGCTACACCTTC. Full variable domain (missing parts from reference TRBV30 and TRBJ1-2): SQTIHQWPATLVQPVGSPLSLECTVEGTSNPNLYWYRQAAGRGLQLLFYSVGIGQISSEVPQNLSASRPQDRQFILSSKKLLLSDSGFYLCACRSDRVLGYTFGSGTRLTVV.

CDR3 coding DNA: TGTGCCAGCAGGGACAGGATTAACACCGGGGAGCTGTTTTTT. Its protein is CASRDRINTGELFF. The chain has TRBV7-8 and TRBJ2-2; 7 bases map to TRBD1. The germline V gene has CDR1 SGHVS and CDR2 FQNEAQ. The CDR3 is 14 amino acids. V lost 6 bases to trimming and J lost 2 bases; unmatched junction nucleotides: 3.

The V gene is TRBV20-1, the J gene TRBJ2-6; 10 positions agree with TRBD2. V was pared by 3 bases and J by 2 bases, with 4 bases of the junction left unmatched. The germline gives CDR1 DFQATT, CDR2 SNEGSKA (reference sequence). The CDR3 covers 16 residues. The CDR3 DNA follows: TGCAGTGCTAGTCTAGCGGGAGTTACTGGGGCCAACGTCCTGACTTTC. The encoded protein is CSASLAGVTGANVLTF.

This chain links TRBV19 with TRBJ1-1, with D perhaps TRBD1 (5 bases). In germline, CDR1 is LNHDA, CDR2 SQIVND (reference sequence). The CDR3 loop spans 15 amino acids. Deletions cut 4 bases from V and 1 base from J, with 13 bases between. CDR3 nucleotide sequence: TGTGCCAGTAGTAAAGTCTGGACACCGAACACTGAAGCTTTCTTT. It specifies CASSKVWTPNTEAFF.

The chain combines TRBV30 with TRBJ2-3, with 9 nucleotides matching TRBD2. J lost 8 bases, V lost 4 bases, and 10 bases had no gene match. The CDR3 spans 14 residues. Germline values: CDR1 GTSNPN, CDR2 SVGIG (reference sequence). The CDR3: CAWNVAGVVGTQYF. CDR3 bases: TGTGCCTGGAACGTAGCGGGAGTTGTTGGTACGCAGTATTTT.

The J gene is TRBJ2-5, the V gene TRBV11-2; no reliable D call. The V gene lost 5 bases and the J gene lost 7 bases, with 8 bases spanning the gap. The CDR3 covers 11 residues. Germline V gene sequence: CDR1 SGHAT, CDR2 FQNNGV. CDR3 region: CASSLGGTQYF. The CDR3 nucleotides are TGTGCCAGCAGCCTCGGCGGGACCCAGTACTTC. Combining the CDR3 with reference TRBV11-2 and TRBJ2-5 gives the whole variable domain EAGVAQSPRYKIIEKRQSVAFWCNPISGHATLYWYQQILGQGPKLLIQFQNNGVVDDSQLPKDRFSAERLKGVDSTLKIQPAKLEDSAVYLCASSLGGTQYFGPGTRLLVL.

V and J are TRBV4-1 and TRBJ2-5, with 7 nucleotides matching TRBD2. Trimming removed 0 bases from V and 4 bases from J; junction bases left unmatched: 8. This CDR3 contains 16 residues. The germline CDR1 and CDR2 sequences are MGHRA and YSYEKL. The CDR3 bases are TGCGCCAGCAGCCAAGATAGGGCGGGGGTTAGAGAGACCCAGTACTTC. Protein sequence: CASSQDRAGVRETQYF.

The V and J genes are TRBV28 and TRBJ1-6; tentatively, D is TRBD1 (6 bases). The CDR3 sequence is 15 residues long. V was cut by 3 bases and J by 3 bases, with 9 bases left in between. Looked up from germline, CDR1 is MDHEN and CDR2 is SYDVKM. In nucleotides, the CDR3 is TGTGCCAGCAGTTTCTCGACAGGCTATAATTCACCCCTCCACTTT. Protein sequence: CASSFSTGYNSPLHF.

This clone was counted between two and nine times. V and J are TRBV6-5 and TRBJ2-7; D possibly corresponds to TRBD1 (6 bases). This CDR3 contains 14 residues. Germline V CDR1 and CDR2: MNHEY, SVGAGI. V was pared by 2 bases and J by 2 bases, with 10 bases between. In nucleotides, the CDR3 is TGTGCCAGCAGTTACGGCGGACAGACCTACGAGCAGTACTTC. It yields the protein CASSYGGQTYEQYF.

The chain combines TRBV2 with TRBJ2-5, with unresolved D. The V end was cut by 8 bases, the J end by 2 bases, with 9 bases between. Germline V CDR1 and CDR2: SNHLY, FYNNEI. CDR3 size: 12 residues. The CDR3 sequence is CASLAKQETQYF. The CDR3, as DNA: TGTGCCAGCCTGGCAAAACAAGAGACCCAGTACTTC.

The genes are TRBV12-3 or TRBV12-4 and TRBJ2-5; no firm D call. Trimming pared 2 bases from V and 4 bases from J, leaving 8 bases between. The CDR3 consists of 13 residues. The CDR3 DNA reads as TGTGCCAGCAGTTTATATAGAGGAGAGACCCAGTACTTC. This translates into CASSLYRGETQYF.

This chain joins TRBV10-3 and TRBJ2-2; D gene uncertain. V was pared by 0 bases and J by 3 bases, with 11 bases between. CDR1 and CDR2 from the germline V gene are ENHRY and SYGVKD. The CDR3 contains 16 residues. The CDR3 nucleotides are TGTGCCATCAGTGAGTCGCTGAGCCATTACACCGGGGAGCTGTTTTTT. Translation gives CAISESLSHYTGELFF.

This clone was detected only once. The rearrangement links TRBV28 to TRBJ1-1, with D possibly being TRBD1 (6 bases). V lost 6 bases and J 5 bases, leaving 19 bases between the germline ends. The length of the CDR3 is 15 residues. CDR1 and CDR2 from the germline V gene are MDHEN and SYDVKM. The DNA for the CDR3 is TGTGCCAGCAGCCCCCGGGCAGGGGTCCGGACTGAAGCTTTCTTT. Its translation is CASSPRAGVRTEAFF. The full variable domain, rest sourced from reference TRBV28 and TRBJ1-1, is DVKVTQSSRYLVKRTGEKVFLECVQDMDHENMFWYRQDPGLGLRLIYFSYDVKMKEKGDIPEGYSVSREKKERFSLILESASTNQTSMYLCASSPRAGVRTEAFFGQGTRLTVV.

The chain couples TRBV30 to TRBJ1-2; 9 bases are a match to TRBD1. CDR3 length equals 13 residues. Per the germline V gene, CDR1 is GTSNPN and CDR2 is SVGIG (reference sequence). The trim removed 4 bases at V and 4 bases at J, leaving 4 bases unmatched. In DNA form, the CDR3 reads TGTGCCTGGACCAGGGGACAGGGCTATGGCTACACCTTC. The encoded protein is CAWTRGQGYGYTF. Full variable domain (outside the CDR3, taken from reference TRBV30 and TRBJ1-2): SQTIHQWPATLVQPVGSPLSLECTVEGTSNPNLYWYRQAAGRGLQLLFYSVGIGQISSEVPQNLSASRPQDRQFILSSKKLLLSDSGFYLCAWTRGQGYGYTFGSGTRLTVV.

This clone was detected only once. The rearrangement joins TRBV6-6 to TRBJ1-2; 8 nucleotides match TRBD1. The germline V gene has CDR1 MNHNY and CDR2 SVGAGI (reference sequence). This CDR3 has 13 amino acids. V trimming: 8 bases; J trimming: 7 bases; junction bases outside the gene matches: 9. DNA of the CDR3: TGTGCCAGCGGCGTCGGACAGGGAGGTGGCTACACCTTC. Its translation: CASGVGQGGGYTF.

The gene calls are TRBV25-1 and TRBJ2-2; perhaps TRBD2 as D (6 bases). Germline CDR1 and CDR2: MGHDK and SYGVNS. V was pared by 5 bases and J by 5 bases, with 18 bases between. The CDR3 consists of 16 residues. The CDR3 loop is CASSKLERASTGELFF. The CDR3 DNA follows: TGTGCCAGCAGTAAACTAGAGCGGGCCTCTACCGGGGAGCTGTTTTTT. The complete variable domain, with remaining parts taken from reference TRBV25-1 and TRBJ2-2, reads EADIYQTPRYLVIGTGKKITLECSQTMGHDKMYWYQQDPGMELHLIHYSYGVNSTEKGDLSSESTVSRIRTEHFPLTLESARPSHTSQYLCASSKLERASTGELFFGEGSRLTVL.

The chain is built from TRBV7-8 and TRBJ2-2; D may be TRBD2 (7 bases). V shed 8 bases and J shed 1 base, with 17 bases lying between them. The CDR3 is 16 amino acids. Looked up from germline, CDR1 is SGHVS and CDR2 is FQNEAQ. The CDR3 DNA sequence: TGTGCCAGCTTGGGGGGGCGAAGGATGAACACCGGGGAGCTGTTTTTT. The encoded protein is CASLGGRRMNTGELFF.